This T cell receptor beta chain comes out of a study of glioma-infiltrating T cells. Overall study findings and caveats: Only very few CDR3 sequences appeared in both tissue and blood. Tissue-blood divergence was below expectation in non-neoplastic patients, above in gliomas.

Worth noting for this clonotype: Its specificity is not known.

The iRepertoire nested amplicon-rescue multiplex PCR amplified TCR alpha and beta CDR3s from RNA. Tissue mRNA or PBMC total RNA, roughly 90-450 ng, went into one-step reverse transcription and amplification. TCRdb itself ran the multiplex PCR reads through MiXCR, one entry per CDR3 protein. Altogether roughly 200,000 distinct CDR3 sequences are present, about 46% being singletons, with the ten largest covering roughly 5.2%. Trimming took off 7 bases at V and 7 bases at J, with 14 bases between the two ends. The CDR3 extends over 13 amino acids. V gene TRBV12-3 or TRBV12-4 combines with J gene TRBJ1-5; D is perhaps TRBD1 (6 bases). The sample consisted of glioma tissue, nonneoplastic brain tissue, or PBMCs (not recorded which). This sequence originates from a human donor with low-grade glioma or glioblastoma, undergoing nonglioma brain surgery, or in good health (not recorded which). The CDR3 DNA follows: TGTGCCAGCAAACGAGGGGGGGGGCAGCCCCAGCATTTT. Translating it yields CASKRGGGQPQHF.